This TCR beta chain was captured in a study of blood T cell repertoires in COVID-19. On the study more broadly: Both acute and convalescent COVID-19 samples were obtained from the United States, Italy and Spain. Sources were T cells, B-cell-depleted T cells, or PBMCs; the material itself was cDNA or gDNA.

The ends lost 6 bases at V and 2 bases at J; junction bases unmatched: 8. CDR1 is GTSNPN and CDR2 is SVGIG in the germline V gene (reference sequence). The CDR3 consists of 15 residues. Measured with immunoSEQ multiplex PCR; TCRdb has only the in-frame clones, and not every one. The sample consists of 100,000 to 150,000 clones, 70% to 75% of them appearing once. The rearrangement links TRBV30 to TRBJ2-5, with TRBD2 identical over 11 bases. The clonotype comes from a man of 80 years or more with COVID-19, enrolled during active disease. Sequenced material: peripheral blood. For the CDR3, the DNA is TGTGCCTGCCACGGGACTAGCGGACCTCAAGAGACCCAGTACTTC. Protein: CACHGTSGPQETQYF.